This TCR beta chain was profiled in a study of cytomegalovirus exposure and HLA in healthy donors. About the study: Tens of millions of unique TCRs, all from HLA-typed donors, were included in an early release of the data. Researchers found that around 80% of over 350 genotyped donors fell within the Caucasian-associated ancestry cluster. Regarding the study as a whole: The study flagged fewer than 200 TCR beta chains as cytomegalovirus-associated.

It was with 60 Vbeta and 13 Jbeta primers that the PCR ran. Measured with immunoSEQ multiplex PCR; TCRdb has only the in-frame clones, and not every one. Of 150,000 to 200,000 clones listed, roughly four fifths were seen once; the top ten hold about 1.9%. CDR1 is SGHNT, CDR2 YYREEE, per germline (reference sequence). The V and J ends lost 0 bases and 5 bases, in that order; junction bases with no gene match: 5. The CDR3 extends over 16 amino acids. Donors consisted of healthy bone marrow donors. This clone was detected a few times. Its matching antigen is unknown. This sequence originates from a woman aged 18-35 years in good health and CMV-seropositive. The sample was PBMCs. The chain employs TRBV5-4 and TRBJ2-2; 9 nucleotides agree with TRBD2. CDR3 DNA: TGTGCCAGCAGCTTGGATAGCGGGGGTTATACCGGGGAGCTGTTTTTT. Translation: CASSLDSGGYTGELFF.